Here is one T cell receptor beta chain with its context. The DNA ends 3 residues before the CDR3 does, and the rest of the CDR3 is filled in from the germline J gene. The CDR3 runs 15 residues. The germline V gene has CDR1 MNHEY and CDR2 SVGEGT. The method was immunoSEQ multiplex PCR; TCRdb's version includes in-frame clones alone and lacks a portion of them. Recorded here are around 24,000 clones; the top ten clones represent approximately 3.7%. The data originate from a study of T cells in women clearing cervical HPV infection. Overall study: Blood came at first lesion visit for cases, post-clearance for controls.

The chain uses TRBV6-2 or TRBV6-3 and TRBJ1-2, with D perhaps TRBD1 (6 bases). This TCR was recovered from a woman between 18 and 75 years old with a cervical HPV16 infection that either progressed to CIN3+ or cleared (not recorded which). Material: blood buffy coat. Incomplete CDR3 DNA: TGTGCCAGCAGCCTGCGGGGGGGCGGACGGGAGACC. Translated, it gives CASSLRGGGRET. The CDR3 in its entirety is CASSLRGGGRETYTF.